The 20 T cell receptor beta chains in this list originate from one sample, sequenced in a study of T cell responses to AZD1222 COVID-19 vaccine. Clones were sequenced by immunoSEQ multiplex PCR, and TCRdb holds only the in-frame ones, with some missing. Of 72,000 or so clones listed, less than 85% are singletons. The sequenced sample was peripheral blood, obtained on day 0 of AZD1222 vaccination. The receptors here all came from an adult in good health.

As concerns this clone: The same CDR3 arises from other DNA sequences in this sample as well. V gene TRBV11-2 combines with J gene TRBJ1-6; a weak D match, TRBD1 (6 bases). Germline V lookup: CDR1 SGHAT, CDR2 FQNNGV. V gave up 1 base and J gave up 6 bases, with 10 bases separating them. CDR3 size: 15 residues. The CDR3 coding sequence is TGTGCCAGCAGCTTAGTCGCCAGGGGTAATTCACCCCTCCACTTT. Translated, it gives CASSLVARGNSPLHF.

The chain has TRBV4-1 and TRBJ2-7; no clear D. V lost 0 bases to trimming and J lost 5 bases, with 17 bases between them. Germline CDR1 MGHRA, CDR2 YSYEKL. CDR3 length: 16 residues. The CDR3 is CASSQESDARPNEQYF. DNA of the CDR3: TGCGCCAGCAGCCAAGAATCCGACGCCAGGCCCAACGAGCAGTACTTC.

The V call is TRBV11-2, the J call TRBJ2-1; D ambiguous. The CDR3 length is 13 residues. Trimming shortened V by 1 base and J by 9 bases, and 10 bases separated the two germline ends. Germline CDR1 is SGHAT and CDR2 is FQNNGV. DNA for the CDR3: TGTGCCAGCAGCTTAGGGATTAAGGTTGAGCAGTTCTTC. Residues: CASSLGIKVEQFF.

The chain is built from TRBV27 and TRBJ2-2; TRBD2 matches at 11 bases. CDR3 length equals 15 residues. The V gene's germline CDR1 is MNHEY and CDR2 SMNVEV (reference sequence). J lost 3 bases, V lost 5 bases, and 2 bases had no gene match. Written as DNA, the CDR3 is TGTGCCAGCAGTCTAGCGGGAGGTTACACCGGGGAGCTGTTTTTT. It encodes CASSLAGGYTGELFF.

The chain has TRBV7-6 and TRBJ1-3; a weak D match, TRBD1 (6 bases). Deletions cut 6 bases from V and 3 bases from J, with 18 bases between. Looked up from germline, CDR1 is SGHVS and CDR2 is FNYEAQ. The CDR3 totals 16 residues. The CDR3 protein is CASSQRSGANGNTIYF. In DNA, the CDR3 is TGTGCCAGCAGTCAACGGTCGGGGGCAAATGGAAACACCATATATTTT.

This chain connects TRBV5-1 to TRBJ1-5; a weak D match, TRBD1 (5 bases). CDR3 length equals 15 residues. Looked up from germline, CDR1 is SGHRS and CDR2 is YFSETQ. Trimming took off 0 bases at V and 6 bases at J, with 13 bases between the two ends. This chain's CDR3 is CASSLEGMAGQPQHF. CDR3 sequence (DNA): TGCGCCAGCAGCTTGGAGGGGATGGCTGGTCAGCCCCAGCATTTT.

This clone showed up just a few times. The V and J genes are TRBV5-1 and TRBJ1-1, with 8 bases that match TRBD1. V trimming: 3 bases; J trimming: 4 bases; junction bases outside the gene matches: 5. The CDR3 runs to 14 residues. Germline values: CDR1 SGHRS, CDR2 YFSETQ. CDR3 sequence: CASSWTGQGTEAFF. CDR3 DNA sequence: TGCGCCAGCAGCTGGACAGGGCAGGGCACTGAAGCTTTCTTT.

The chain has TRBV30 and TRBJ2-5, with D perhaps TRBD2 (5 bases). Per the germline V gene, CDR1 is GTSNPN and CDR2 is SVGIG (reference sequence). This CDR3 is built from 13 residues. Trimming removed 3 bases at V and 5 bases at J, with 13 bases between. Here the CDR3 reads CAWSPLAGETQYF. The CDR3 DNA reads TGTGCCTGGAGCCCCCTAGCTGGGGAGACCCAGTACTTC.

The rearrangement uses TRBV9 and TRBJ2-7; 12 bases are a match to TRBD2. J was trimmed by 4 bases and V by 3 bases; bases with no gene match: 8. Germline V lookup: CDR1 SGDLS, CDR2 YYNGEE. This CDR3 comprises 16 residues. The CDR3 region is CASSGQLAGGHYEQYF. Written as DNA, the CDR3 is TGTGCCAGCAGCGGCCAACTAGCGGGGGGCCATTACGAGCAGTACTTC.

The chain has TRBV7-2 and TRBJ1-1; D is perhaps TRBD1 (5 bases). This CDR3 has 15 amino acids. V was trimmed by 0 bases and J by 1 base, leaving 9 bases between them. The germline CDR1 and CDR2 sequences are SGHTA and FQGNSA. In DNA form, the CDR3 reads TGTGCCAGCAGCTTAGCGGCGACAGCGAACACTGAAGCTTTCTTT. This sequence encodes CASSLAATANTEAFF.

The CDR3 sequence is CASSLGGGTGHGYTF. DNA of the CDR3: TGTGCCAGCAGCTTAGGAGGTGGGACAGGGCATGGCTACACCTTC. This chain uses TRBV7-8 with TRBJ1-2; 9 nucleotides match TRBD1. The CDR3 length is 15 residues. Germline trimming cut 1 base from V and 6 bases from J; bases unmatched to any gene: 6. The germline V gene encodes CDR1 SGHVS and CDR2 FQNEAQ.

V is TRBV18 and J is TRBJ1-1; D is perhaps TRBD1 (6 bases). V was clipped by 0 bases and J by 4 bases, with 12 bases between them. Germline V gene data show CDR1 as KGHSH and CDR2 as LQKENI. CDR3 length: 15 residues. CDR3 in DNA: TGTGCCAGCTCACCACCTGACAGGTTCCCCACTGAAGCTTTCTTT. Translation gives CASSPPDRFPTEAFF.

V usage is TRBV9 and J usage is TRBJ2-3, with D maybe TRBD2 (6 bases). Trimming stripped 0 bases from V and 0 bases from J, with 8 bases between. The length of the CDR3 is 15 residues. The germline gives CDR1 SGDLS, CDR2 YYNGEE. CDR3 sequence (DNA): TGTGCCAGCAGCGTAGTGGGGACTAGCACAGATACGCAGTATTTT. It specifies CASSVVGTSTDTQYF.

The CDR3 loop reads CASIHGGTNSYEQYF. The DNA for the CDR3 is TGTGCCAGCATTCACGGTGGGACTAACTCCTACGAGCAGTACTTC. V and J are TRBV6-5 and TRBJ2-7; 7 bases are a match to TRBD2. V lost 7 bases, J lost 0 bases, and 9 bases stayed unmatched. CDR1 MNHEY and CDR2 SVGAGI come from the germline V gene. The CDR3 runs to 15 residues.

The chain combines TRBV6-5 with TRBJ2-2; no clear D gene. Germline-derived CDR1 and CDR2 are MNHEY and SVGAGI. Trimming took off 8 bases at V and 4 bases at J, with 8 bases between the two ends. This CDR3 spans 12 amino acids. The CDR3 spells CASDSGTGELFF. The CDR3 nucleotides read TGTGCCAGCGATAGTGGCACCGGGGAGCTGTTTTTT.

On this clone: A read error may account for a junction end that differs from germline. The V gene is TRBV15, the J gene TRBJ2-3; D unresolved. Germline lookup yields CDR1 LNHNV and CDR2 YYDKDF (reference sequence). CDR3 length equals 13 residues. The CDR3 sequence: CATSRDGFGVQDF. The DNA of the CDR3 is TGTGCCACCAGCAGAGATGGGTTTGGGGTCCAGGATTTT.

The chain couples TRBV6-1 to TRBJ1-3; weak D call: TRBD1 (6 bases). Per germline, CDR1 MNHNS and CDR2 SASEGT. V dropped 1 base and J dropped 8 bases, with 15 bases sitting between them. This CDR3 has 15 residues. CDR3 sequence reads: CASSEGGGAAHTIYF. DNA for the CDR3: TGTGCCAGCAGTGAAGGCGGGGGGGCGGCTCACACCATATATTTT.

This clone is a singleton in its sample. V and J are TRBV19 and TRBJ2-1, with D possibly called TRBD1 or TRBD2 (6 bases each). With 2 bases removed from V and 7 bases from J, the gap between germline ends came to 15 bases. CDR1 and CDR2 from the germline V gene are LNHDA and SQIVND (reference sequence). This CDR3 spans 15 amino acids. The CDR3 reads CASSIIGLRGNEQFF. CDR3 sequence (DNA): TGTGCCAGTAGTATAATCGGACTAAGGGGGAATGAGCAGTTCTTC.

This clone was observed once. CDR3 protein: CASSRVFENIQYF. For the CDR3, the DNA is TGTGCCAGTAGCAGGGTTTTTGAAAACATTCAGTACTTC. The gene calls are TRBV19 and TRBJ2-4, with a tentative D call TRBD1 (5 bases). This CDR3 region has 13 residues. Trimming took 6 bases from V and 5 from J, leaving 11 bases between them. Per the germline V gene, CDR1 is LNHDA and CDR2 is SQIVND (reference sequence).

The rearrangement links TRBV6-5 to TRBJ2-7; 7 nucleotides match TRBD1. The CDR3 covers 14 residues. Trimming cost V 11 bases and J 7 bases; bases outside gene matches: 17. Germline V CDR1 and CDR2: MNHEY, SVGAGI. The CDR3 sequence is CAGLGGGPALEQYF. CDR3 DNA sequence: TGTGCCGGTCTAGGGGGCGGTCCCGCTCTAGAGCAGTACTTC.